This T cell receptor beta chain was obtained from a study of blood T cell repertoires in COVID-19. Across the study: Sample material is recorded as cDNA or gDNA derived from T cells, B-cell-depleted T cells, or PBMCs.

CDR1 is MDHEN and CDR2 is SYDVKM in the germline V gene. The CDR3 sequence is 14 residues long. Assay used: immunoSEQ multiplex PCR; TCRdb lists only in-frame clones, some missing. The data contain about 160,000 clones, over 80% of them seen just once; the ten biggest clones take up over 10%. This chain uses TRBV28 with TRBJ1-2, with a tentative D call TRBD1 (5 bases). Material for sequencing was peripheral blood. The receptor was isolated from a man between 70 and 80 years old who had recovered from COVID-19. DNA for the CDR3: TGTGCAGCCTCAGCACAGGTACCTAACTATGGCTACACCTTC. Its protein is CAASAQVPNYGYTF.